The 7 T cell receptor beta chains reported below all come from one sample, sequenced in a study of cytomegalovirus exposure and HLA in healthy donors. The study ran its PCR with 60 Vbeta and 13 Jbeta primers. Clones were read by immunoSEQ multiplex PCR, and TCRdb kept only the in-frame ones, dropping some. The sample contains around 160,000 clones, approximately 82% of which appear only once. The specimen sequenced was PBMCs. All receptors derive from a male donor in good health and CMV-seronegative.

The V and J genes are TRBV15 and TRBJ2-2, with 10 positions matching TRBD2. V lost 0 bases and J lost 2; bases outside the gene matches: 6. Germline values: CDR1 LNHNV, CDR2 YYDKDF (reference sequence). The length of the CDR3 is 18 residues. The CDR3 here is CATSRDQLAGANTGELFF. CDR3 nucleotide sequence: TGTGCCACCAGCAGAGATCAGCTAGCGGGGGCTAACACCGGGGAGCTGTTTTTT.

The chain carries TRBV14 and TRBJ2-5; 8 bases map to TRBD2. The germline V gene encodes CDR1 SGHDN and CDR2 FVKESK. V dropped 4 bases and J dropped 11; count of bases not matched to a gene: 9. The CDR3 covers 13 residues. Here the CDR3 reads CASSPGGAGRQYF. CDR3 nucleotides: TGTGCCAGCAGCCCCGGGGGGGCTGGCCGTCAGTACTTC.

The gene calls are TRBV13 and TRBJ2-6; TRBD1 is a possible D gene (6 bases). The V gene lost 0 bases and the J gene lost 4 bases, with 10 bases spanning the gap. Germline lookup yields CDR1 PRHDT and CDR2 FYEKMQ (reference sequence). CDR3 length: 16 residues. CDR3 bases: TGTGCCAGCAGCTTAGGGGCAGGGGCCGGGGCCAACGTCCTGACTTTC. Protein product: CASSLGAGAGANVLTF.

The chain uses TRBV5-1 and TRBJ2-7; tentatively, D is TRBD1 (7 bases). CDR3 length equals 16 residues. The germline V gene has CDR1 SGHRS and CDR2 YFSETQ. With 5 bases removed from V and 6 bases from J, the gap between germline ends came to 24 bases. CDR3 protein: CASRAAGGKYYCEQYF. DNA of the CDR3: TGCGCCAGCAGGGCGGCAGGGGGGAAGTACTACTGCGAGCAGTACTTC.

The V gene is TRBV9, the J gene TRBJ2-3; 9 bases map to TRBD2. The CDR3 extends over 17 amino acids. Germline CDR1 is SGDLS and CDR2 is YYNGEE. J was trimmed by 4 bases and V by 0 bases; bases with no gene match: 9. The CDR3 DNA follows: TGTGCCAGCAGCGTAGATTTGGCTAGCGGGGCCGCAGATACGCAGTATTTT. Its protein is CASSVDLASGAADTQYF.

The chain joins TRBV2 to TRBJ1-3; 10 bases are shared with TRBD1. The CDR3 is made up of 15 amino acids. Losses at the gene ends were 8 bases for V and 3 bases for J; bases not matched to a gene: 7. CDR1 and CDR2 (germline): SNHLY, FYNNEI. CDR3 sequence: CASLRDRGSGNTIYF. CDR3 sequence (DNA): TGTGCCAGCCTCCGGGACAGGGGCAGTGGAAACACCATATATTTT.

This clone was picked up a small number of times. In DNA, the CDR3 is TGCGCCAGCAGCCTACGACGGCAGAGGACTGAAGCTTTCTTT. Its protein is CASSLRRQRTEAFF. This chain connects TRBV5-1 to TRBJ1-1; D not certain. The CDR3 covers 14 residues. Germline V gene lookup returns CDR1 SGHRS and CDR2 YFSETQ. Trimming stripped 4 bases from V and 5 bases from J, with 15 bases between.